Listed below are T cell receptor beta chains from one sample, sequenced in a study of molecular identifiers for immune sequencing clone quantification. TCRdb recomputed calls from the PCR reads with MiXCR, one row per CDR3 protein. The sample comprises tens of thousands of distinct CDR3 sequences, around a sixth of which are singletons, and around 1.5% rests with the top ten. Sequencing input: naive CD8+ T cells from blood, with Jurkat cell RNA spiked in. The receptors shown here come from a human donor in good health. Some libraries in this study had Jurkat cell RNA spiked in. The CDR3 runs from the conserved cysteine through the conserved F or W. The D gene is left open where the match is weak. A row's size may be missing; if present it is once, few, many or a size class.

abundance,d_gene,j_gene,v_gene,CDR3nt,CDR3aa
many,TRBD1,TRBJ1-2,TRBV6-5,TGTGCCAGCAGTCACAGACAGGGAGGGTCGGACTATGGCTACACCTTC,CASSHRQGGSDYGYTF
many,NA,TRBJ2-1,TRBV4-1,TGCGCCAGCAGCCACTCTGCCACTTTCAGCTCCTACAATGAGCAGTTCTTC,CASSHSATFSSYNEQFF
many,NA,TRBJ2-3,TRBV6-2/TRBV6-3,TGTGCCACCTCGGGAGTATCAGATACGCAGTATTTT,CATSGVSDTQYF
many,TRBD1,TRBJ2-2,TRBV7-9,TGTGCCAGCAGGGAGAGGACAGGGCGAAACGGCACCGGGGAGCTGTTTTTT,CASRERTGRNGTGELFF
few,NA,TRBJ2-7,TRBV28,TGTGCCAGCAGCCCTATCGGGGGGCCCTACGAGCAGTACTTC,CASSPIGGPYEQYF
NA,TRBD1,TRBJ2-1,TRBV6-6,TGTGCCAGCGGGGGACAGTATCTCGATGAGCAGTTCTTC,CASGGQYLDEQFF
NA,TRBD2,TRBJ2-5,TRBV7-9,TGTGCCAACAGCCCCCCGGCTAGCGGGAGTGAGACCCAGTACTTC,CANSPPASGSETQYF
NA,NA,TRBJ2-7,TRBV7-2,TGTGCCAGCGGCTTAGGGGTCAGCCCCTACGAGCAGTACTTC,CASGLGVSPYEQYF
NA,TRBD2,TRBJ2-1,TRBV19,TGTGCCAGTAGTCCCAGCGGGAGTCCTTACATTGAGCAGTTCTTC,CASSPSGSPYIEQFF
many,TRBD2,TRBJ2-3,TRBV20-1,TGCAGTGCTCTTCTGATACTGGCTGGGACTAGCGGGAGTGGGTTGAAGCGAGATACGCAGTATTTT,CSALLILAGTSGSGLKRDTQYF
many,NA,TRBJ2-5,TRBV25-1,TGTGCCAGCAGTGACTTGGGCCAAGAGACCCAGTACTTC,CASSDLGQETQYF
NA,TRBD1,TRBJ2-4,TRBV5-1,TGCGCCAGCAGCTTGGACTTAACAGGGGGCGAGAAAAACATTCAGTACTTC,CASSLDLTGGEKNIQYF
many,NA,TRBJ1-4,TRBV27,TGTGCCAGCAGTCCTCCCGCGGCGGGCGGGTTAATGAATGAAAAACTGTTTTTT,CASSPPAAGGLMNEKLFF
few,TRBD1,TRBJ2-7,TRBV12-5,TGTGCTAGTGGTTTGTTCACAGGGACAGGTATAACCTACGAGCAGTACTTC,CASGLFTGTGITYEQYF
many,NA,TRBJ2-3,TRBV24-1,TGTGCCACCAGTGATAACACATATGGGACCCGCACAGATACGCAGTATTTT,CATSDNTYGTRTDTQYF
many,TRBD1,TRBJ1-5,TRBV19,TGTGCCAGTAGTATTTCCGGGACAGGGGGTTATGATCAGCCCCAGCATTTT,CASSISGTGGYDQPQHF
many,NA,TRBJ2-3,TRBV27,TGTGCCAGCAGTTTATACCACAAGGATACGCAGTATTTT,CASSLYHKDTQYF
few,TRBD2,TRBJ2-1,TRBV6-5,TGTGCCAGCAGCAAACTGGGACTAGCGGACTACAATGAGCAGTTCTTC,CASSKLGLADYNEQFF
many,TRBD2,TRBJ2-3,TRBV29-1,TGCAGCGTTGAAAGTCCAGCGGGAGGGTCAGATACGCAGTATTTT,CSVESPAGGSDTQYF
many,NA,TRBJ1-3,TRBV4-1,TGCGCCAGCAGCCCATACAGTCCTGGAAACACCATATATTTT,CASSPYSPGNTIYF
many,NA,TRBJ1-1,TRBV12-3/TRBV12-4,TGTGCCAGCAGTGAGATGAACACTGAAGCTTTCTTT,CASSEMNTEAFF
many,TRBD2,TRBJ2-7,TRBV11-3,TGTGCCAGCAGTGTAACGGAGGCCACCTCTAGCGGGAGGGCCTACGAGCAGTACTTC,CASSVTEATSSGRAYEQYF
many,NA,TRBJ2-1,TRBV4-1,TGCGCCAGCAGCCAAGCCGACGGCGATGAGCAGTTCTTC,CASSQADGDEQFF
many,NA,TRBJ1-1,TRBV7-2,TGTGCCAGCAGCTTACGGACCCAGAACACTGAAGCTTTCTTT,CASSLRTQNTEAFF
few,NA,TRBJ2-7,TRBV12-5,TGTGCTAGTGGACCTGAAGCGGGCTACGAGCAGTACTTC,CASGPEAGYEQYF
few,TRBD1,TRBJ1-2,TRBV19,TGTGCCAGTAGGGGACAGGATGAACAAATCGTCCATGGCTACACCTTC,CASRGQDEQIVHGYTF
few,TRBD1,TRBJ2-5,TRBV27,TGTGCCAGCAGTACGAGGGACAGACACCAAGAGACCCAGTACTTC,CASSTRDRHQETQYF
many,NA,TRBJ2-1,TRBV19,TGTGCCAGTAGTATACAGAGCTCCTACAATGAGCAGTTCTTC,CASSIQSSYNEQFF
many,TRBD1,TRBJ2-3,TRBV12-3/TRBV12-4,TGTGCCAGCAGTCACGGGACAGGTGACCAGGTCACGCAGTATTTT,CASSHGTGDQVTQYF
many,NA,TRBJ2-1,TRBV20-1,TGCAGTGCCACGGACGGCAACTCCTACAATGAGCAGTTCTTC,CSATDGNSYNEQFF
few,NA,TRBJ2-1,TRBV11-1,TGTGCCAGCAGCTTAACTGAGGGCCGGAATGAGCAGTTCTTC,CASSLTEGRNEQFF
NA,NA,TRBJ2-5,TRBV12-5,TGTGCTAGTGGTTTGGTACTGTACAGCCAAGAGACCCAGTACTTC,CASGLVLYSQETQYF
many,TRBD2,TRBJ2-1,TRBV7-2,TGTGCCAGCAGCTCTACTGGACTAGCGGTCTACAATGAGCAGTTCTTC,CASSSTGLAVYNEQFF
NA,NA,TRBJ2-1,TRBV30,TGTGCCTGTCAGAAGACACCTTACAATGAGCAGTTCTTC,CACQKTPYNEQFF
NA,NA,TRBJ1-1,TRBV19,TGTGCCAGTAGAATAAGCACCAGGGAAAACACTGAAGCTTTCTTT,CASRISTRENTEAFF
many,NA,TRBJ2-1,TRBV29-1,TGCAGCGCGGAGAACCAGAGCTCCTACAATGAGCAGTTCTTC,CSAENQSSYNEQFF
many,NA,TRBJ2-1,TRBV11-3,TGTGCCAGCAGCTTACTAGCGTTACGCTACAATGAGCAGTTCTTC,CASSLLALRYNEQFF
many,TRBD2,TRBJ2-2,TRBV7-2,TGTGCCAGCAGCTTCCCGTCTAGCGGGACGAACACCGGGGAGCTGTTTTTT,CASSFPSSGTNTGELFF
many,NA,TRBJ2-2,TRBV20-1,TGCAGTGCTAGAGTGAAGACTAGGCCCCTCACCGGGGAGCTGTTTTTT,CSARVKTRPLTGELFF
many,NA,TRBJ1-1,TRBV29-1,TGCAGCGCCGGACAGCGGGGAACGAACACTGAAGCTTTCTTT,CSAGQRGTNTEAFF
many,NA,TRBJ2-7,TRBV7-9,TGTGCCAGCAGCTTTTCGGGGACCGAGCAGTACTTC,CASSFSGTEQYF
NA,NA,TRBJ2-1,TRBV24-1,TGTGCCACCAGTGACAGAATTGGCAATGAGCAGTTCTTC,CATSDRIGNEQFF
once,TRBD2,TRBJ2-7,TRBV5-4,TGTGCCAGCAGCTTCCAAGTACTAGCGGTAGACTACGAGCAGTGCTTC,CASSFQVLAVDYEQCF
many,NA,TRBJ2-4,TRBV2,TGTGCCAGCAGTGAAGCGGGAGCCGGTTTAGAAAACATTCAGTACTTC,CASSEAGAGLENIQYF
many,TRBD1,TRBJ2-2,TRBV7-9,TGTGCCAGCAGCGAGGGACAGGGGACCGGGGAGCTGTTTTTT,CASSEGQGTGELFF
many,TRBD1,TRBJ1-1,TRBV4-3,TGCGCCAGCAGCCAGTTTCAGGGGGCAGAAATATTTTGGAACACTGAAGCTTTCTTT,CASSQFQGAEIFWNTEAFF